Shown below are 4 T cell receptor beta chains from a single sample sequenced in a study of T-cell memory formation after mild COVID-19. TCRdb re-analysed the 5' RACE reads in MiXCR, keeping a single row per CDR3 protein. This table holds roughly 130,000 distinct CDR3 sequences, approximately 6.2% found once. Material: PBMCs or a T cell subset sorted from them (not recorded which). Receptor source: an adult woman who had mild COVID-19 (a few samples of this study predate the infection). Cell type and time point are not known.

This clonotype was recorded many times. V is TRBV5-1 and J is TRBJ2-5, with D maybe TRBD2 (6 bases). The CDR3 has 14 amino acids. Trimming shortened V by 7 bases and J by 7 bases, and 20 bases separated the two germline ends. Per the germline V gene, CDR1 is SGHRS and CDR2 is YFSETQ. CDR3 DNA: TGCGCCAGCTTCGACTCTGCGGGGCCGGGGACCCAGTACTTC. Its translation: CASFDSAGPGTQYF.

The chain employs TRBV25-1 and TRBJ2-1; no reliable D call. Looked up from germline, CDR1 is MGHDK and CDR2 is SYGVNS. This CDR3 is built from 11 residues. Trimming removed 3 bases from V and 9 bases from J, with 6 bases in between. The CDR3 protein is CASSERSEQFF. The CDR3 DNA reads TGTGCCAGCAGTGAGAGGAGTGAGCAGTTCTTC.

J is TRBJ1-5 and V is TRBV4-1; D not certain. This CDR3 is built from 17 residues. Germline V gene data show CDR1 as MGHRA and CDR2 as YSYEKL. V was trimmed by 1 base and J by 7 bases, leaving 20 bases between them. The DNA for the CDR3 is TGCGCCAGCAGCCAAGGCCGTGGACGGTCGGTGTACCAGCCCCAGCATTTT. This sequence encodes CASSQGRGRSVYQPQHF.

This clonotype was recorded a few times. The chain joins TRBV20-1 to TRBJ1-5; no firm D call. CDR1 DFQATT and CDR2 SNEGSKA come from the germline V gene (reference sequence). This CDR3 spans 14 amino acids. V dropped 3 bases and J dropped 9 bases, with 18 bases sitting between them. As DNA, the CDR3 is TGCAGTGCTAGTCAAGGGAGGACCGTAGGGCCCCAGCATTTT. Translation: CSASQGRTVGPQHF.